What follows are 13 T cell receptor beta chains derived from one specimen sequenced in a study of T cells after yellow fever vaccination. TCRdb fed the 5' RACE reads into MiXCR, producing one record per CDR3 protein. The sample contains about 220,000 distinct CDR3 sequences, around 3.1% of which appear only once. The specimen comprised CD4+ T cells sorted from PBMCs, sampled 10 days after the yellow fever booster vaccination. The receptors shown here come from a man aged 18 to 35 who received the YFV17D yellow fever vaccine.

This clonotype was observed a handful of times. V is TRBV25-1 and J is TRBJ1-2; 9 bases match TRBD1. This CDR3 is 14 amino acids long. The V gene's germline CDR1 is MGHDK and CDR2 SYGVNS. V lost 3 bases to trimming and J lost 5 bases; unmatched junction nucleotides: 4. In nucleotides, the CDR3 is TGTGCCAGCAGTGAGTTACAGGGGGCATATGGCTACACCTTC. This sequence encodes CASSELQGAYGYTF.

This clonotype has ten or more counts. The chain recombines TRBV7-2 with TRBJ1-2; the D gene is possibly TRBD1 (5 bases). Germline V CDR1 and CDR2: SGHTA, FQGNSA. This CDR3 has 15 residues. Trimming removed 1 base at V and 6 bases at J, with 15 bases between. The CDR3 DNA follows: TGTGCCAGCAGCTTAGATCTTTTCCGGACAAATGGCTACACCTTC. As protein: CASSLDLFRTNGYTF. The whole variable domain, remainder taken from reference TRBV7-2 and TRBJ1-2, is GAGVSQSPSNKVTEKGKDVELRCDPISGHTALYWYRQSLGQGLEFLIYFQGNSAPDKSGLPSDRFSAERTGGSVSTLTIQRTQQEDSAVYLCASSLDLFRTNGYTFGSGTRLTVV.

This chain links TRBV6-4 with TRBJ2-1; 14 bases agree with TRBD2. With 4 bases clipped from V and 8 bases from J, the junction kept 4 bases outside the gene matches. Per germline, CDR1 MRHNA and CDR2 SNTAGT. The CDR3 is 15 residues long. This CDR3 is CASSVLGLAGDEQFF. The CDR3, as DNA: TGTGCCAGCAGTGTGCTGGGACTAGCGGGGGATGAGCAGTTCTTC.

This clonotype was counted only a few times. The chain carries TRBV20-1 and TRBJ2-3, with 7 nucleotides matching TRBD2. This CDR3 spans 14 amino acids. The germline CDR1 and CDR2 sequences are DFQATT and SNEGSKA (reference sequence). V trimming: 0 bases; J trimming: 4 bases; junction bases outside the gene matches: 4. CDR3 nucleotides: TGCAGTGCTAGAGATGTGGGGGGGGCAGATACGCAGTATTTT. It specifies CSARDVGGADTQYF.

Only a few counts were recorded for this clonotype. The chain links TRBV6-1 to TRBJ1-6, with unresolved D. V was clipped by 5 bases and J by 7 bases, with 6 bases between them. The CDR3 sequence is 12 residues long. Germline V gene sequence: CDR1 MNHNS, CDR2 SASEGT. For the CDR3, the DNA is TGTGCCAGCAGTACAAGAAATTCACCCCTCCACTTT. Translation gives CASSTRNSPLHF.

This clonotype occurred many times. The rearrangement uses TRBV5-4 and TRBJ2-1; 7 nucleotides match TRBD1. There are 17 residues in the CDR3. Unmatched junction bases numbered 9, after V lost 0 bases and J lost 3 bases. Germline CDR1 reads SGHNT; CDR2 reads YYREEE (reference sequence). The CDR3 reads CASSLGGQLGNYNEQFF. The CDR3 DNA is TGTGCCAGCAGCTTGGGGGGACAGCTAGGGAACTACAATGAGCAGTTCTTC. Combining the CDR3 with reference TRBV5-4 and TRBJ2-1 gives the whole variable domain ETGVTQSPTHLIKTRGQQVTLRCSSQSGHNTVSWYQQALGQGPQFIFQYYREEENGRGNFPPRFSGLQFPNYSSELNVNALELDDSALYLCASSLGGQLGNYNEQFFGPGTRLTVL.

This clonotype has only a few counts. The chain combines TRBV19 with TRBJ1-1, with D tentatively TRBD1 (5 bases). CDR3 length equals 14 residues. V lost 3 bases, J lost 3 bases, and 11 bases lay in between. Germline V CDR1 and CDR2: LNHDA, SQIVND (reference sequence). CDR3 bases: TGTGCCAGTAGTATCTTGGGGGGGGACACTGAAGCTTTCTTT. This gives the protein CASSILGGDTEAFF.

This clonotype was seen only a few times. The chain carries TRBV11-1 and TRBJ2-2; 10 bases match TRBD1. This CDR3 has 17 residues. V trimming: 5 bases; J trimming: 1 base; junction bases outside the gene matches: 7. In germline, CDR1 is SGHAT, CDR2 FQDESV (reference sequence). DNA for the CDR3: TGTGCCAGCAGCCCCGGGACAGGGGAGGTGAACACCGGGGAGCTGTTTTTT. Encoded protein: CASSPGTGEVNTGELFF.

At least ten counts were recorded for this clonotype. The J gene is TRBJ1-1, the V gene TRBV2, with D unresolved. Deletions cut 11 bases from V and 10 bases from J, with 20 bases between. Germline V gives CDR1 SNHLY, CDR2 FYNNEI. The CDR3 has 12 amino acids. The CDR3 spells CASIRAMPGAFF. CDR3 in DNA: TGTGCCTCGATCCGAGCGATGCCAGGAGCTTTCTTT.

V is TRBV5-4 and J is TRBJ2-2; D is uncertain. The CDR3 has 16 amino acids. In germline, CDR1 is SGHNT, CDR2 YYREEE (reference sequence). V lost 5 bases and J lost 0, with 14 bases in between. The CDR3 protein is CASSLPGVANTGELFF. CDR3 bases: TGTGCCAGCAGTCTCCCGGGCGTCGCGAACACCGGGGAGCTGTTTTTT.

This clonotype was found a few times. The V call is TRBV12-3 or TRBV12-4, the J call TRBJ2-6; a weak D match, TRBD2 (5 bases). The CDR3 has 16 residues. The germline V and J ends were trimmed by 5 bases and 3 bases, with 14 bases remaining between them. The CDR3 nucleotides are TGTGCCAGCAGTCCCCTCTACGGGATTGGGGCCAACGTCCTGACTTTC. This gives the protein CASSPLYGIGANVLTF.

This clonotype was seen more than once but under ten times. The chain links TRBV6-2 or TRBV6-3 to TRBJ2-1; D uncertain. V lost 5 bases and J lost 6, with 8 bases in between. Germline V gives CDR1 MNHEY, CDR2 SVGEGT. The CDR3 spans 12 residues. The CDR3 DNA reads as TGTGCCAGCAGTCCGAGGCCCAATGAGCAGTTCTTC. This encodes CASSPRPNEQFF.

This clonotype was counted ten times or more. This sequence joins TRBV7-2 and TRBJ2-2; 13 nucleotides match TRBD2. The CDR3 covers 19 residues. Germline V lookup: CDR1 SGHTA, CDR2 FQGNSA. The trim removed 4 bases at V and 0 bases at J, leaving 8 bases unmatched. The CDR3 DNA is TGTGCCAGCAGCTCCGCGAGGACTAGCGGGGGATCGAACACCGGGGAGCTGTTTTTT. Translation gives CASSSARTSGGSNTGELFF.